This T cell receptor beta chain came from a study of post-analysis software for immune sequencing data. Study in general: In terms of disease course, relapsing-remitting, secondary progressive and progressive-relapsing multiple sclerosis were included. Study-level points and caveats: Strong same-batch co-clustering of samples appeared with F measure clustering. Roughly 5 TRBV segments occurring more often in patients than controls included TRBV5-6, TRBV5-1 and TRBV20-1.

Sequencing libraries made from TCR beta cDNA carried unique molecular identifiers. T cells numbering about 0.95 to 10 million gave rise to 500,000 to 600,000 cDNA molecules. One entry per CDR3 protein results from TCRdb running MiXCR on the PCR reads. The repertoire holds 430,000 or so distinct CDR3 sequences, with 35% to 45% as singletons. There are 17 residues in the CDR3. V lost 0 bases and J lost 1, with 14 bases in between. Per germline, CDR1 LGHNA and CDR2 YSLEER. Points on this clonotype: Its antigen is not identified.

The source of this sequence is a girl aged 2 to 10 with multiple sclerosis. The sequenced sample consisted of blood. V usage is TRBV4-3 and J usage is TRBJ2-3; TRBD1 is a possible D gene (6 bases). CDR3 in DNA: TGCGCCAGCAGCCAAGAGGCGATGACAGGAGGCACAGATACGCAGTATTTT. Amino acids: CASSQEAMTGGTDTQYF.